Listed below are T cell receptor beta chains from one sample, sequenced in a study of blood T cell repertoires in COVID-19. TCRdb's table, derived via immunoSEQ multiplex PCR, lists solely in-frame clones and lacks some. The data contain 100,000 to 150,000 clones, approximately 90% of them seen just once; the ten biggest clones take up around 18%. Sequencing input: peripheral blood. The receptors shown here come from a man between 45 and 60 years old with active or convalescent COVID-19. The CDR3 runs from the conserved cysteine through the conserved F or W. The D gene is left open where the match is weak.

V gene	D gene	J gene	CDR3 DNA	CDR3 protein
TRBV18	NA	TRBJ1-6	TGTGCCAGTCGGAGACTCGACAGTAATTCACCCCTCCACTTT	CASRRLDSNSPLHF
TRBV12-5	TRBD1	TRBJ1-4	TGTGCTAGTGGTTTGTCCACAGGGGGCGGGGAAAAACTGTTTTTT	CASGLSTGGGEKLFF
TRBV30	NA	TRBJ1-1	TGTGCCTGGAGTGTACTTGCTGAAGCTTTCTTT	CAWSVLAEAFF
TRBV9	TRBD1	TRBJ1-4	TGTGCCAGCAGCGTAGCCCCCGACAGGGTGGGGGAAAAACTGTTTTTT	CASSVAPDRVGEKLFF
TRBV3-1/TRBV3-2	TRBD1	TRBJ2-7	TGTGCCAGCAGCCAAGTCCCGGGACAGGGTGTTGAGCAGTACTTC	CASSQVPGQGVEQYF
TRBV12-5	NA	TRBJ1-5	TGTGCTAGTGGTTTTGGCCAGATTAGCAATCAGCCCCAGCATTTT	CASGFGQISNQPQHF
TRBV5-1	TRBD2	TRBJ2-5	TGCGCCAGCAGCGCAACTAGCGGGATGGTGGGTCAAGAGACCCAGTACTTC	CASSATSGMVGQETQYF
TRBV6-5	NA	TRBJ1-2	TGTGCCAGCAGTAAGGACAGAACTAACTATGGCTACACCTTC	CASSKDRTNYGYTF
TRBV6-2/TRBV6-3	NA	TRBJ1-2	TGTGCCAGCAGTCCACAGGTTAACTATGGCTACACCTTC	CASSPQVNYGYTF
TRBV28	NA	TRBJ1-2	TGTGCCAGCAGCTCATCAGACAGAATAGGCTACACCTTC	CASSSSDRIGYTF